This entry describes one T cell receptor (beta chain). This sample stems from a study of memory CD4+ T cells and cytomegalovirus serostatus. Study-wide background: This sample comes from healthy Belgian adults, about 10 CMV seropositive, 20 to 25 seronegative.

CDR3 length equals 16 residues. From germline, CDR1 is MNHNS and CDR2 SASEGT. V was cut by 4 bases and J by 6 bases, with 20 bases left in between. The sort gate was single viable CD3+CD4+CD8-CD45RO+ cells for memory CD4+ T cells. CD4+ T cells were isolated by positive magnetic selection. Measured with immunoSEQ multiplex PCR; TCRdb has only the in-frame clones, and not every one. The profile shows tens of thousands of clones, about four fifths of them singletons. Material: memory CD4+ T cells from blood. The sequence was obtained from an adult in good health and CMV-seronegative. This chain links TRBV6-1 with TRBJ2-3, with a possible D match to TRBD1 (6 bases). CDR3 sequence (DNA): TGTGCCAGCAGTGCAGGGGCGTCTGGGGCATTTGATACGCAGTATTTT. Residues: CASSAGASGAFDTQYF.